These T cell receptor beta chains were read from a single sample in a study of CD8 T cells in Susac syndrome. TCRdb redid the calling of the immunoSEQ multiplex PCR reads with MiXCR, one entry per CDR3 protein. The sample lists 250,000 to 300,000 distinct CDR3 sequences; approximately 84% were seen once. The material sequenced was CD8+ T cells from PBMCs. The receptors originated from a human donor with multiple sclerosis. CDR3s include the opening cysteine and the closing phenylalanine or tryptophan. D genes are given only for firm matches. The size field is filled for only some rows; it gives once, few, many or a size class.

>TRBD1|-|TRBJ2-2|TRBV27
TGTGCCAGCAGTTTATCGAGGGGACAGGTCATGAACACCGGGGAGCTGTTTTTT
CASSLSRGQVMNTGELFF
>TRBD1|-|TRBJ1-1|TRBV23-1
TGCGCCAGCAACACACCCGCTATACAGGGGCAGGGTCCACGGGGCACTGAAGCTTTCTTT
CASNTPAIQGQGPRGTEAFF
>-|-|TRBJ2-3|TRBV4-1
TGCGCCAGCAGCCAAGAAAGAGGGGCCGTCGATACGCAGTATTTT
CASSQERGAVDTQYF
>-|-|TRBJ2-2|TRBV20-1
TGCAGTGCTCCATCTCCGCTGACAGAGAACACCGGGGAGCTGTTTTTT
CSAPSPLTENTGELFF
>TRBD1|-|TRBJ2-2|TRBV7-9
TGTGCCACCAGACAGGGGGGGGACACCGGGGAGCTGTTTTTT
CATRQGGDTGELFF
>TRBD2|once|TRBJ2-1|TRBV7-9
TGTGCCAGTCTAGCGGGAGGGCCTGGCAATGAGCAGTTCTTC
CASLAGGPGNEQFF
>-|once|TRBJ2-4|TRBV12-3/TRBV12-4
TGTGCCAGCAGTTATGATATTATGGGTGGGACAAACATTCAGTACTTC
CASSYDIMGGTNIQYF
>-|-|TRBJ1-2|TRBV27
TGTGCCAGCAGTTTATCGTTGGGGGCTAACTATGGCTACACCTTC
CASSLSLGANYGYTF
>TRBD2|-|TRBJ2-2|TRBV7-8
TGTGCCAGCAGCTTCGGGACTAGCGGGAGACCCGGGGAGCTGTTTTTT
CASSFGTSGRPGELFF
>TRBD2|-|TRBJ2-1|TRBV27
TGTGCCAGCACCGGACTAGCGGGTTACAATGAGCAGTTCTTC
CASTGLAGYNEQFF
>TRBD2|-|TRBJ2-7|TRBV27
TGTGCCAGCAGTTTATCCCGAGCGGGAAAGGCCCACGAGCAGTACTTC
CASSLSRAGKAHEQYF
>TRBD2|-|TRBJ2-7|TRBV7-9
TGTGCCAGCAGCACTGCTAGCGGGAGGTCCTACGAGCAGTACTTC
CASSTASGRSYEQYF
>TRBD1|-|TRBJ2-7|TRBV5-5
TGTGCCAGCAGAACAGGGGGCACCTACGAGCAGTACTTC
CASRTGGTYEQYF
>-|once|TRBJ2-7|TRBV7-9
TGTGCCAGCAGCCCCCGGGACGGGCTGAGGGAGCAGTACTTC
CASSPRDGLREQYF
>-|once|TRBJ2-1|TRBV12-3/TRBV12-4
TGTGCCAGCGGGCGACTAGTGCATGAGCAGTTCTTC
CASGRLVHEQFF
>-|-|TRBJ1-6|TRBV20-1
TGCAGTGCTAGGACGAGCTCCTATAATTCACCCCTCCACTTT
CSARTSSYNSPLHF
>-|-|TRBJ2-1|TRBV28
TGTGCCAGCAGTTTGGAGGGGGCCCACTTCAATGAGCAGTTCTTC
CASSLEGAHFNEQFF
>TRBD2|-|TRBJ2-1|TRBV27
TGTGCCAGCAGTTCGGGCGGGAGGTCAGCTGAGCAGTTCTTC
CASSSGGRSAEQFF
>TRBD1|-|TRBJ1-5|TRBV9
TGTGCCAGCAGCGCGGCGGGACAGGGTCAGCCCCAGCATTTT
CASSAAGQGQPQHF
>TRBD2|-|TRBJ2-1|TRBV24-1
TGTGCCACCAGCGAAATAGCGGGAGACGAGCAGTTCTTC
CATSEIAGDEQFF
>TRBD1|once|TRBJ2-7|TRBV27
TGTGCCAGCAGTTCGAGTCCCGGGACAGGGTTCGAAGCCTACGAGCAGTACTTC
CASSSSPGTGFEAYEQYF
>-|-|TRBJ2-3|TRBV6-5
TGTGCCAGCAGGGTCCGGGATACAGATACGCAGTATTTT
CASRVRDTDTQYF